Reported below is one T cell receptor beta chain. Its antigen is unidentified. The CDR3 sequence is 17 residues long. V lost 0 bases, J lost 7 bases, and 12 bases stayed unmatched. The germline V gene has CDR1 MGHRA and CDR2 YSYEKL. This sample was included in a study of cytomegalovirus exposure and HLA in healthy donors. PCR employed 60 Vbeta and 13 Jbeta primers. Sequenced by immunoSEQ multiplex PCR; TCRdb stores in-frame clones only, minus some. The sample holds around 160,000 clones; 73% are singletons and the top ten take 1.5% to 2%. Whole-study findings and limits: The authors enumerated 164 TCR beta chains as linked to cytomegalovirus.

This TCR was recovered from a woman between 18 and 29 years old in good health and CMV-seronegative. The genes are TRBV4-1 and TRBJ1-5; 7 positions match TRBD1. Sequencing used PBMCs. CDR3 amino acids: CASSQEGAGGPDQPQHF. The CDR3 bases are TGCGCCAGCAGCCAAGAAGGGGCAGGGGGGCCGGACCAGCCCCAGCATTTT.